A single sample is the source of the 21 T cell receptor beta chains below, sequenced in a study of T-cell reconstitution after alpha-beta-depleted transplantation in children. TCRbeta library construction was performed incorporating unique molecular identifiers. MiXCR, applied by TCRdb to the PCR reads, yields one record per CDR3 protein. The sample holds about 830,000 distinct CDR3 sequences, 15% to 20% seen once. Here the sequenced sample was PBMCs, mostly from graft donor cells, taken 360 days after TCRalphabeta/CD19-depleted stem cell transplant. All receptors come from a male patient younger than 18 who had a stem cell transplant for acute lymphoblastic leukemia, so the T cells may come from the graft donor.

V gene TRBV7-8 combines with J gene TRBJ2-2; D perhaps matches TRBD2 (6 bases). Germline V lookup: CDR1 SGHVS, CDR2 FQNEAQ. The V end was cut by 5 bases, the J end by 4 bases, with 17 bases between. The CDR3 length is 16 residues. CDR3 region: CASSARLGRTTGELFF. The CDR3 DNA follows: TGTGCCAGCAGCGCGAGACTAGGTCGAACCACCGGGGAGCTGTTTTTT.

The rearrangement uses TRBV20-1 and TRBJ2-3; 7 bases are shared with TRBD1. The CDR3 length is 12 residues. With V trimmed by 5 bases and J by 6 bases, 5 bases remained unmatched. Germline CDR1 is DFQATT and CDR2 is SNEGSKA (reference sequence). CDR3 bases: TGCAGTGCTGGGCAGGGGGACGATACGCAGTATTTT. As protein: CSAGQGDDTQYF.

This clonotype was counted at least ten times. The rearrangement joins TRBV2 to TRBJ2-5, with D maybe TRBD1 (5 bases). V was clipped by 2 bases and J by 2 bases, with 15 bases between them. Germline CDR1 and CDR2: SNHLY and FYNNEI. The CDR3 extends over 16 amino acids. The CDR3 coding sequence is TGTGCCAGCAGTGAATCGGCAGGGTTGTTACAAGAGACCCAGTACTTC. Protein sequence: CASSESAGLLQETQYF.

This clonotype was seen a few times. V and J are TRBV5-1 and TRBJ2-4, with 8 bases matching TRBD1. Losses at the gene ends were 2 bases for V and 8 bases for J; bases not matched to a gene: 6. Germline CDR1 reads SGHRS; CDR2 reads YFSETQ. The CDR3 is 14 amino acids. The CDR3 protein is CASSFRGRWDIQYF. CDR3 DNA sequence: TGCGCCAGCAGCTTCAGGGGGCGCTGGGACATTCAGTACTTC.

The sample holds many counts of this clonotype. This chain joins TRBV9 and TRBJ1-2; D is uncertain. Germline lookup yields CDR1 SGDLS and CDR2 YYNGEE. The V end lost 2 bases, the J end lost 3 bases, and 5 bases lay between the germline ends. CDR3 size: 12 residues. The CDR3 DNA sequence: TGTGCCAGCAGCGTGGCGGACTATGGCTACACCTTC. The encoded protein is CASSVADYGYTF. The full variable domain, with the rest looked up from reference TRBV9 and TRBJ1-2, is DSGVTQTPKHLITATGQRVTLRCSPRSGDLSVYWYQQSLDQGLQFLIQYYNGEERAKGNILERFSAQQFPDLHSELNLSSLELGDSALYFCASSVADYGYTFGSGTRLTVV.

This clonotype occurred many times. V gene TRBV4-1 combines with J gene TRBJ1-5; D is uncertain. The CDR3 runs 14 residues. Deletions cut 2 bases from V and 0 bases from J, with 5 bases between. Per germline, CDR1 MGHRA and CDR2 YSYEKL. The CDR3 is CASSQQVSNQPQHF. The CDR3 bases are TGCGCCAGCAGCCAACAGGTTAGCAATCAGCCCCAGCATTTT.

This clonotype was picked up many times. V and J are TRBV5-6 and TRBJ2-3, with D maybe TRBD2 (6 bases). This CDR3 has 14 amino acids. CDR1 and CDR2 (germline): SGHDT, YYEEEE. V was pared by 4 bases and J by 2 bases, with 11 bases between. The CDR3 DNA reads TGTGCCAGCAGCCTTAGCGGATACACAGATACGCAGTATTTT. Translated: CASSLSGYTDTQYF.

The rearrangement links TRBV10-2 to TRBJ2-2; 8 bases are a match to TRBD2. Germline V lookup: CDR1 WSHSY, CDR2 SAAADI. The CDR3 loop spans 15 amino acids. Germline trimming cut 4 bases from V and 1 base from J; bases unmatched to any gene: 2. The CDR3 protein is CASSAGRVNTGELFF. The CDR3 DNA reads TGCGCCAGCAGTGCCGGGAGGGTGAACACCGGGGAGCTGTTTTTT.

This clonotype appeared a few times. This CDR3 reads CAISESPLAGDYEQYF. CDR3 nucleotides: TGTGCCATCAGTGAGTCCCCTCTAGCGGGAGACTACGAGCAGTACTTC. V and J are TRBV10-3 and TRBJ2-7, with TRBD2 matching 10 bases. V lost 0 bases, J lost 3 bases, and 5 bases stayed unmatched. This CDR3 is 16 amino acids long. CDR1 is ENHRY and CDR2 is SYGVKD in the germline V gene.

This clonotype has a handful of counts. The CDR3, as DNA: TGTGCCAGCAGTTTCTGGACAGCCGGGGTGCCCTACAATGAGCAGTTCTTC. It yields the protein CASSFWTAGVPYNEQFF. The genes are TRBV12-3 or TRBV12-4 and TRBJ2-1; TRBD1 might be the D (6 bases). The CDR3 sequence is 17 residues long. Between the trimmed V and J ends, which lost 3 bases and 2 bases, there was a span of 17 bases.

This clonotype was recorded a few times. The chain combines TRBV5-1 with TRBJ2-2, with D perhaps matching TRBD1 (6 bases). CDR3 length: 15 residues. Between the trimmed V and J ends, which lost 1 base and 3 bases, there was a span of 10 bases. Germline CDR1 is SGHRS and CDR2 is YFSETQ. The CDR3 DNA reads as TGCGCCAGCAGCTTGTCCAGGGGACACACCGGGGAGCTGTTTTTT. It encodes CASSLSRGHTGELFF.

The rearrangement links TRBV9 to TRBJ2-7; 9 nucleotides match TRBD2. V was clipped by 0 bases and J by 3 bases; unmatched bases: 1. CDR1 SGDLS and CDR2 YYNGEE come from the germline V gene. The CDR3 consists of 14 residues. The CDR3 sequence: CASSVGLADYEQYF. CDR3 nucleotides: TGTGCCAGCAGCGTAGGACTAGCGGACTACGAGCAGTACTTC.

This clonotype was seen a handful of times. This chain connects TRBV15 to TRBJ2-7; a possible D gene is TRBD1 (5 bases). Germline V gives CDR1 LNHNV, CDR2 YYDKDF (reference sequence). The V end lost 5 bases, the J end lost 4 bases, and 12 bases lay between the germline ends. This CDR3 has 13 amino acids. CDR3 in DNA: TGTGCCACCAGCGACGCCCCAGGGTACGAGCAGTACTTC. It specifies CATSDAPGYEQYF.

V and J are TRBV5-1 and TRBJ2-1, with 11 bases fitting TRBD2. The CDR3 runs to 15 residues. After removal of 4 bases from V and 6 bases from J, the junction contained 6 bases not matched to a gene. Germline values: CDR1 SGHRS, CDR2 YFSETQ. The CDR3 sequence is CASSQPGLAVNEQFF. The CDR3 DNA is TGCGCCAGCAGCCAGCCGGGACTAGCGGTCAATGAGCAGTTCTTC.

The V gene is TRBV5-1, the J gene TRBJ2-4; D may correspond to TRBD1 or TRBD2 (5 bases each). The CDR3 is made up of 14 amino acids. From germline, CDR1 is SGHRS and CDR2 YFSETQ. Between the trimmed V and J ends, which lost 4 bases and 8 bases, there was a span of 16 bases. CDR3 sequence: CASSAGTLRDIQYF. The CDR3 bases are TGCGCCAGCAGCGCCGGGACGTTAAGGGACATTCAGTACTTC.

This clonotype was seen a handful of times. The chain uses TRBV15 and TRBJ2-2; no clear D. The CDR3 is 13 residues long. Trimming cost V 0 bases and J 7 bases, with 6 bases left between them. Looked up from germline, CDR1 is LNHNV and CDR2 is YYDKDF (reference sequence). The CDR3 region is CATSRDGDGELFF. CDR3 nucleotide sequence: TGTGCCACCAGCAGAGATGGCGACGGGGAGCTGTTTTTT. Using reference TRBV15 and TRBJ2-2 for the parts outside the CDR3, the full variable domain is DAMVIQNPRYQVTQFGKPVTLSCSQTLNHNVMYWYQQKSSQAPKLLFHYYDKDFNNEADTPDNFQSRRPNTSFCFLDIRSPGLGDTAMYLCATSRDGDGELFFGEGSRLTVL.

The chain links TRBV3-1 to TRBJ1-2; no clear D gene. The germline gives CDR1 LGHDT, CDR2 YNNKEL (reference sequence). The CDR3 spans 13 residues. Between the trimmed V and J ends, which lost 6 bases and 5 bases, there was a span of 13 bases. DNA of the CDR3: TGTGCCAGCAGGAAAACTACGGAATATGGCTACACCTTC. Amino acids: CASRKTTEYGYTF. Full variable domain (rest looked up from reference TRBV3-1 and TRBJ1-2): DTAVSQTPKYLVTQMGNDKSIKCEQNLGHDTMYWYKQDSKKFLKIMFSYNNKELIINETVPNRFSPKSPDKAHLNLHINSLELGDSAVYFCASRKTTEYGYTFGSGTRLTVV.

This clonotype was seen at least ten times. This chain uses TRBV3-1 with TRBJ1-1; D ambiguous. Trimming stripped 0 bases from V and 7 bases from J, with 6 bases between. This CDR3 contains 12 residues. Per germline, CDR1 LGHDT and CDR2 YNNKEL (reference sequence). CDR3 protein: CASSQDRGEAFF. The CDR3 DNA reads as TGTGCCAGCAGCCAAGATCGGGGTGAAGCTTTCTTT.

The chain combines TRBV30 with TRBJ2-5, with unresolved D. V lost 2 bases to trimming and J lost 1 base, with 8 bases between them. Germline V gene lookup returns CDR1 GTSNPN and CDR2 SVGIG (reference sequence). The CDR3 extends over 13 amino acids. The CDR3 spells CAWSIVGQETQYF. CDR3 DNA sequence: TGTGCCTGGAGTATAGTGGGCCAAGAGACCCAGTACTTC.

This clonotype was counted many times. CDR3 nucleotides: TGTGCCAGCAGTGCCGGACTAGCGGGAGGGTACGAGCAGTACTTC. Protein sequence: CASSAGLAGGYEQYF. The gene calls are TRBV6-5 and TRBJ2-7, with 15 nucleotides matching TRBD2. The germline V gene has CDR1 MNHEY and CDR2 SVGAGI. J lost 4 bases, V lost 5 bases, and 3 bases had no gene match. The CDR3 loop spans 15 amino acids.

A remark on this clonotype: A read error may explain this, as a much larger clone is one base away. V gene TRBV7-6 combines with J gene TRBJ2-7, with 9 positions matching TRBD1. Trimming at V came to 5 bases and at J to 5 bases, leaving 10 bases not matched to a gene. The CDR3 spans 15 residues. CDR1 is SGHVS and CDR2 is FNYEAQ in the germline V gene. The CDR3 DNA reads TGTGCCAGCAGCAAAGGGACAGGGTCCACCCACGAGCAGTACTTC. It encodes CASSKGTGSTHEQYF.